The rows below give T cell receptor beta chains drawn from one sample of a study of Ad26.COV2.S vaccination and SARS-CoV-2 variants. The repertoire was sequenced with immunoSEQ multiplex PCR; TCRdb's copy has only in-frame clones and lacks some. The sample carries roughly 400,000 clones, about 90% recorded once. The sample here was peripheral blood, taken in a trial of Ad26.COV2.S vaccine versus placebo. The receptor source for this set is a person aged 18 to 65 who received the Ad26.COV2.S COVID-19 vaccine or a placebo. Each CDR3 is given with its conserved first and last residue. Only part of the rows carry a size: once, few, many, or a class if the clone is expanded.

abundance: NA; j_gene: TRBJ2-6; v_gene: TRBV9; CDR3aa: CASSVAGGSGANVLTF
abundance: NA; j_gene: TRBJ1-2; v_gene: TRBV28; CDR3aa: CASSSSGTGGWSYGYTF
abundance: NA; j_gene: TRBJ2-1; v_gene: TRBV11-2; CDR3aa: CASSQRLASSYNEQFF
abundance: few; j_gene: TRBJ1-6; v_gene: TRBV5-1; CDR3aa: CASSPTTGESSPLHF
abundance: few; j_gene: TRBJ1-1; v_gene: TRBV30; CDR3aa: CAWSRAGSPEAFF
abundance: NA; j_gene: TRBJ2-7; v_gene: TRBV6-5; CDR3aa: CASSRGQVQYF
abundance: NA; j_gene: TRBJ1-5; v_gene: TRBV30; CDR3aa: CAWSGQGNQPQHF
abundance: NA; j_gene: TRBJ2-4; v_gene: TRBV7-9; CDR3aa: CASSLNPAQTLAKNIQYF
abundance: NA; j_gene: TRBJ2-1; v_gene: TRBV27; CDR3aa: CASSSVVSPSYNEQFF
abundance: NA; j_gene: TRBJ2-5; v_gene: TRBV7-2; CDR3aa: CATTRDREPSATQYF
abundance: few; j_gene: TRBJ2-7; v_gene: TRBV27; CDR3aa: CASSLQAYRDREQYF
abundance: NA; j_gene: TRBJ2-7; v_gene: TRBV4-2; CDR3aa: CASSQDGAGTIYEQYF
abundance: NA; j_gene: TRBJ2-2; v_gene: TRBV9; CDR3aa: CASSPRVTGELFF
abundance: NA; j_gene: TRBJ2-1; v_gene: TRBV4-3; CDR3aa: CASSLYGASPREQFF
abundance: NA; j_gene: TRBJ1-5; v_gene: TRBV3-1/TRBV3-2; CDR3aa: CASSQGLDSREVFSEQHF
abundance: NA; j_gene: TRBJ1-3; v_gene: TRBV25-1; CDR3aa: CASSERQGGGNTIYF
abundance: NA; j_gene: TRBJ2-1; v_gene: TRBV7-7; CDR3aa: CASSLDSGNSYNEQFF
abundance: once; j_gene: TRBJ2-5; v_gene: TRBV7-9; CDR3aa: CASSLRREKETQYF
abundance: NA; j_gene: TRBJ2-7; v_gene: TRBV29-1; CDR3aa: CSVLVGQGSYEQYF
abundance: NA; j_gene: TRBJ2-7; v_gene: TRBV6-6; CDR3aa: CASSSWAGRNHEQYF
abundance: NA; j_gene: TRBJ2-7; v_gene: TRBV5-1; CDR3aa: CASSDLGALEQYF
abundance: few; j_gene: TRBJ2-2; v_gene: TRBV24-1; CDR3aa: CATSDLGAGELFF
abundance: NA; j_gene: TRBJ1-4; v_gene: TRBV27; CDR3aa: CASSFLSAGGNEKLFF
abundance: NA; j_gene: TRBJ2-3; v_gene: TRBV27; CDR3aa: CASSPILLAGTDTQYF
abundance: NA; j_gene: TRBJ2-7; v_gene: TRBV28; CDR3aa: CASSFAVILDSDEQYF
abundance: NA; j_gene: TRBJ1-4; v_gene: TRBV2; CDR3aa: CASMSDPAGEKLFF
abundance: NA; j_gene: TRBJ2-2; v_gene: TRBV18; CDR3aa: CASSSGDTGELFF
abundance: NA; j_gene: TRBJ2-2; v_gene: TRBV19; CDR3aa: CASSIAGHTGELFF
abundance: NA; j_gene: TRBJ2-3; v_gene: TRBV28; CDR3aa: CASSLVGSNTDTQYF
abundance: NA; j_gene: TRBJ2-7; v_gene: TRBV24-1; CDR3aa: CATSDRGQGGEQYF
abundance: NA; j_gene: TRBJ2-3; v_gene: TRBV4-2; CDR3aa: CASSLPSGSSTDTQYF
abundance: NA; j_gene: TRBJ2-7; v_gene: TRBV5-4; CDR3aa: CASSLGLASYEQYF